This TCR beta chain was observed in a study of monozygotic twins with inflammatory bowel disease. TCRdb reprocessed the 5' RACE reads and reports one entry per CDR3 protein, with no DNA. This sample's table has roughly 200,000 distinct CDR3 sequences. CDR1 LNHDA and CDR2 SQIVND come from the germline V gene (reference sequence). This CDR3 is built from 13 residues. The chain couples TRBV19 to TRBJ1-1; TCRdb lists TRBD1, though no DNA is available to test this call. What was sequenced was blood. The clonotype comes from a human donor with ulcerative colitis or Crohn's disease, or a healthy co-twin of an affected twin (not recorded which). The CDR3 here is CASRKGGRTEAFF.